One and the same sample provided the 3 T cell receptor beta chains below, sequenced in a study of CD8 T cells in ankylosing spondylitis. TCRdb analysed the 5' RACE reads with MiXCR anew, one entry per CDR3 protein. The profile shows about 360,000 distinct CDR3 sequences, around 15% of them singletons. Sequences were obtained from blood, either unsorted or a sorted T cell fraction (not recorded which). These receptor sequences come from a male donor with ankylosing spondylitis or in good health (not recorded which).

A few counts support this clonotype. V usage is TRBV20-1 and J usage is TRBJ2-3, with 12 bases matching TRBD2. Germline V lookup: CDR1 DFQATT, CDR2 SNEGSKA (reference sequence). There are 18 residues in the CDR3. J gave up 0 bases and V 6 bases, and 13 bases lay outside the gene matches. The CDR3 sequence is CSASKRTSGVTSTDTQYF. The CDR3, as DNA: TGCAGTGCCTCGAAGAGGACTAGCGGGGTAACTAGCACAGATACGCAGTATTTT.

In this sample, this clonotype turned up many times. The chain recombines TRBV5-1 with TRBJ1-2, with D uncertain. Looked up from germline, CDR1 is SGHRS and CDR2 is YFSETQ. The CDR3 runs 14 residues. V lost 3 bases and J lost 4, with 13 bases in between. CDR3 sequence: CASSSGSYFYGYTF. The CDR3 DNA sequence: TGCGCCAGCAGCTCCGGGTCCTACTTCTATGGCTACACCTTC.

J is TRBJ2-3 and V is TRBV4-2; TRBD2 aligns across 9 bases. The germline CDR1 and CDR2 sequences are LGHNA and YNFKEQ. Trimming removed 0 bases from V and 1 base from J; junction bases left unmatched: 5. This CDR3 has 17 residues. This chain's CDR3 is CASSQDGSSGGTDTQYF. The DNA of the CDR3 is TGTGCCAGCAGCCAAGATGGGTCTAGCGGGGGCACAGATACGCAGTATTTT.